Listed here are 28 T cell receptor beta chains from one sample, sequenced in a study of control samples from healthy donors and cancer patients. Only in-frame clones appear in the TCRdb table, and some are missing; sequencing was by immunoSEQ multiplex PCR. This sample has approximately 100,000 clones; just over 90% occur once, and the top ten carry over 3%. Material for sequencing was blood. All receptors come from a woman under 30 in good health.

As DNA, the CDR3 is TGTGCCAGCAGTGAAGCCGTCGGGACCCTAGGTGAAGCTTTCTTT. Protein sequence: CASSEAVGTLGEAFF. The V call is TRBV2, the J call TRBJ1-1; D perhaps matches TRBD1 (5 bases). V lost 0 bases to trimming and J lost 7 bases, with 15 bases between them. The CDR3 is made up of 15 amino acids. CDR1 is SNHLY and CDR2 is FYNNEI in the germline V gene.

This sequence joins TRBV7-2 and TRBJ1-2; D may be TRBD1 (6 bases). The V end lost 6 bases, the J end lost 4 bases, and 21 bases lay between the germline ends. There are 16 residues in the CDR3. CDR1 and CDR2 (germline): SGHTA, FQGNSA. The CDR3 reads CASRISSGGQGYGYTF. The CDR3 DNA follows: TGTGCCAGCAGAATCTCGAGTGGGGGGCAAGGCTATGGCTACACCTTC.

The chain combines TRBV2 with TRBJ1-5; D remains unclear. CDR3 length: 13 residues. Germline lookup yields CDR1 SNHLY and CDR2 FYNNEI. V lost 4 bases, J lost 7 bases, and 11 bases lay in between. This CDR3 reads CASSGGPWQPQHF. CDR3 in DNA: TGTGCCAGCAGTGGTGGGCCGTGGCAGCCCCAGCATTTT.

This clone was counted once. This rearrangement joins TRBV4-2 to TRBJ2-5; 7 positions match TRBD1. Germline-derived CDR1 and CDR2 are LGHNA and YNFKEQ. The CDR3 runs to 15 residues. The V segment lost 4 bases and the J segment 1 base; nucleotides outside the gene matches: 6. The CDR3 DNA follows: TGTGCCAGCAGCCTAGGACAGGCCCCCCAAGAGACCCAGTACTTC. Its translation: CASSLGQAPQETQYF.

The V and J genes are TRBV7-9 and TRBJ2-7; D is perhaps TRBD1 (5 bases). V was cut by 4 bases and J by 2 bases, with 12 bases left in between. CDR1 is SEHNR, CDR2 FQNEAQ, per germline (reference sequence). The CDR3 length is 14 residues. CDR3 sequence (DNA): TGTGCCAGCAGCTCCACGACAGAACCCTACGAGCAGTACTTC. It specifies CASSSTTEPYEQYF.

This chain links TRBV7-9 with TRBJ2-1; D may be TRBD2 (5 bases). This CDR3 is 17 amino acids long. The V end was cut by 4 bases, the J end by 9 bases, with 25 bases between. Germline CDR1 is SEHNR and CDR2 is FQNEAQ (reference sequence). The DNA of the CDR3 is TGTGCCAGCAGCTCGAGGAATACTAGACTCCACGTTGGTGAGCAGTTCTTC. Protein product: CASSSRNTRLHVGEQFF.

The V call is TRBV4-1, the J call TRBJ1-3; the D is unclear. Per germline, CDR1 MGHRA and CDR2 YSYEKL. CDR3 length: 17 amino acids. The ends were cut back, 3 bases at V and 0 bases at J, with 15 bases in the middle. CDR3 bases: TGCGCCAGCAGCCAGCAAGGACCGGCGAGCTCTGGAAACACCATATATTTT. This sequence encodes CASSQQGPASSGNTIYF.

This chain uses TRBV5-1 with TRBJ1-2; D gene unclear. Germline CDR1 SGHRS, CDR2 YFSETQ. This CDR3 region has 15 residues. Trimming stripped 0 bases from V and 3 bases from J, with 12 bases between. The CDR3 here is CASSLGKDPHYGYTF. Here the CDR3 DNA reads TGCGCCAGCAGCTTGGGGAAGGACCCCCACTATGGCTACACCTTC.

For the CDR3, the DNA is TGTGCCATCGGCATAGCGGGGGGCGGGGAAGAGACCCAGTACTTC. The encoded protein is CAIGIAGGGEETQYF. This rearrangement joins TRBV10-3 to TRBJ2-5, with 10 bases fitting TRBD2. Germline V gene sequence: CDR1 ENHRY, CDR2 SYGVKD. The length of the CDR3 is 15 residues. V shed 8 bases, J shed 3 bases, and the junction held 9 bases outside the gene matches.

The rearrangement joins TRBV3-1 (or the pseudogene TRBV3-2) to TRBJ1-1; TRBD1 agrees at 8 bases. The junction had 13 bases not matched to a gene; V was cut back by 4 bases and J by 3 bases. The CDR3 is 17 residues long. The germline V gene encodes CDR1 LGHDT and CDR2 YNNKEL (reference sequence). The CDR3 DNA reads as TGTGCCAGCAGCCCCCCGGGACAGGCCGCGTGGGACACTGAAGCTTTCTTT. Protein sequence: CASSPPGQAAWDTEAFF.

This chain links TRBV6-6 with TRBJ2-5; D may be TRBD2 (5 bases). V was trimmed by 0 bases and J by 7 bases, leaving 9 bases between them. The CDR3 runs 13 residues. The germline gives CDR1 MNHNY, CDR2 SVGAGI (reference sequence). For the CDR3, the DNA is TGTGCCAGCAGTTACTCGAGTGGAGGGACCCAGTACTTC. Amino acid sequence: CASSYSSGGTQYF.

This clone was counted between two and nine times. This chain links TRBV12-3 or TRBV12-4 with TRBJ2-3; tentatively, D is TRBD2 (5 bases). The CDR3 has 13 residues. Trimming removed 3 bases from V and 8 bases from J, with 12 bases in between. This CDR3 reads CASSFEGRGTQYF. The CDR3 DNA is TGTGCCAGCAGTTTCGAGGGAAGAGGTACGCAGTATTTT.

This chain links TRBV21-1 with TRBJ1-4; no check of the table's D call, TRBD1, against the DNA was made. TRBV21-1 is a known pseudogene. The CDR3 extends over 14 amino acids. CDR3 loop: CASIKQGKTEKLFF. The DNA for the CDR3 is TGTGCCAGCATTAAACAGGGGAAGACTGAAAAACTGTTTTTT.

About this clone itself: The sample holds other DNA sequences that translate to the same CDR3. This chain connects TRBV29-1 to TRBJ1-2; tentatively, D is TRBD1 (5 bases). Germline V lookup: CDR1 SQVTM, CDR2 ANQGSEA. The CDR3 is 13 residues long. Trimming took 4 bases from V and 3 from J, leaving 12 bases between them. CDR3 in DNA: TGCAGCGTTGTCTTGCAGGGTCACTATGGCTACACCTTC. Amino acid sequence: CSVVLQGHYGYTF.

This chain uses TRBV15 with TRBJ1-4; D is unresolved. Germline V gene data show CDR1 as LNHNV and CDR2 as YYDKDF (reference sequence). CDR3 size: 16 residues. Trimming removed 0 bases at V and 2 bases at J, with 10 bases between. The CDR3 DNA sequence: TGTGCCACCAGCAGAGAACCATACGGTACTAATGAAAAACTGTTTTTT. This codes for CATSREPYGTNEKLFF. The variable domain in full, completed from reference TRBV15 and TRBJ1-4, reads DAMVIQNPRYQVTQFGKPVTLSCSQTLNHNVMYWYQQKSSQAPKLLFHYYDKDFNNEADTPDNFQSRRPNTSFCFLDIRSPGLGDTAMYLCATSREPYGTNEKLFFGSGTQLSVL.

This chain connects TRBV7-9 to TRBJ2-5, with TRBD2 matching over 8 bases. Germline lookup yields CDR1 SEHNR and CDR2 FQNEAQ (reference sequence). This CDR3 is 13 amino acids long. V shed 5 bases, J shed 4 bases, and the junction held 3 bases outside the gene matches. CDR3 DNA: TGTGCCAGCAGCCTCACTAGCGGAGAGACCCAGTACTTC. Protein product: CASSLTSGETQYF.

The V and J genes are TRBV4-1 and TRBJ1-2; 8 nucleotides line up with TRBD1. The J segment lost 8 bases and the V segment lost 4 bases, leaving 6 bases of the junction unmatched. Germline V gene sequence: CDR1 MGHRA, CDR2 YSYEKL. This CDR3 is 13 amino acids long. The CDR3 bases are TGCGCCAGCAGCCGCCAGACAGGGGACGGCTACACCTTC. It specifies CASSRQTGDGYTF.

The rearrangement joins TRBV6-5 to TRBJ1-3; D possibly corresponds to TRBD1 (5 bases). Germline V gene sequence: CDR1 MNHEY, CDR2 SVGAGI. V lost 2 bases and J 0 bases, leaving 8 bases between the germline ends. The CDR3 contains 15 residues. The CDR3 loop reads CASSYVGTSGNTIYF. For the CDR3, the DNA is TGTGCCAGCAGTTACGTGGGGACCTCTGGAAACACCATATATTTT.

V and J are TRBV11-3 and TRBJ1-5; 8 nucleotides agree with TRBD1. J lost 7 bases, V lost 5 bases, and 7 bases had no gene match. The V gene's germline CDR1 is SGHNT and CDR2 YENEEA. The CDR3 runs to 14 residues. CDR3 amino acids: CASSRTGLDQPQHF. The DNA for the CDR3 is TGTGCCAGCAGCCGGACAGGGTTAGACCAGCCCCAGCATTTT.

The chain carries TRBV27 and TRBJ2-1; 8 bases map to TRBD2. The germline V gene encodes CDR1 MNHEY and CDR2 SMNVEV (reference sequence). The J segment lost 10 bases and the V segment lost 6 bases, leaving 14 bases of the junction unmatched. This CDR3 is 15 amino acids long. CDR3 sequence: CASSFIAGTFVEQFF. The CDR3 DNA reads as TGTGCCAGCAGCTTTATAGCGGGGACCTTCGTGGAGCAGTTCTTC.

V usage is TRBV20-1 and J usage is TRBJ1-3, with a weak D call TRBD1 (5 bases). This CDR3 is 15 amino acids long. The V end lost 3 bases, the J end lost 0 bases, and 12 bases lay between the germline ends. The germline V gene encodes CDR1 DFQATT and CDR2 SNEGSKA (reference sequence). The CDR3 DNA reads as TGCAGTGCTAGTCAAGGGGCAAGCTCTGGAAACACCATATATTTT. Translated: CSASQGASSGNTIYF.

The chain recombines TRBV5-3 with TRBJ2-3; 14 nucleotides align to TRBD2. TRBV5-3 is marked as an open reading frame, function uncertain. Germline trimming cut 6 bases from V and 2 bases from J; bases unmatched to any gene: 11. This CDR3 region has 18 residues. The CDR3 region has the DNA TGTGCCAGAACCTCGAAAGGACTAGCGGGGGGTCACACAGATACGCAGTATTTT. Encoded protein: CARTSKGLAGGHTDTQYF.

The rearrangement joins TRBV5-1 to TRBJ2-2; tentative D call: TRBD2 (7 bases). This CDR3 comprises 15 residues. V dropped 4 bases and J dropped 4 bases, with 14 bases sitting between them. Germline V lookup: CDR1 SGHRS, CDR2 YFSETQ. The CDR3 sequence: CASSVGGGPTGELFF. The CDR3 nucleotides read TGCGCCAGCAGCGTGGGGGGGGGCCCCACCGGGGAGCTGTTTTTT.

With respect to this clone: Other nucleotide sequences in the sample specify the same CDR3. This chain links TRBV2 with TRBJ1-5; a possible D gene is TRBD1 (6 bases). The CDR3 loop spans 16 amino acids. The V end lost 0 bases, the J end lost 6 bases, and 15 bases lay between the germline ends. Germline lookup yields CDR1 SNHLY and CDR2 FYNNEI. The CDR3 DNA sequence: TGTGCCAGCAGTGAAGCGGAACAGGGTACGGGTCAGCCCCAGCATTTT. Translating gives CASSEAEQGTGQPQHF.

The gene calls are TRBV27 and TRBJ2-7; TRBD2 matches at 9 bases. Germline lookup yields CDR1 MNHEY and CDR2 SMNVEV (reference sequence). V shed 2 bases and J 4 bases; nucleotides not matched to a gene: 9. This CDR3 is 16 amino acids long. CDR3 nucleotides: TGTGCCAGCAGTTTAACCCCAGCGGGGGGTAGTTACGAGCAGTACTTC. Translation: CASSLTPAGGSYEQYF.

The chain uses TRBV6-1 and TRBJ1-5, with D possibly being TRBD1 (5 bases). This CDR3 contains 18 residues. Germline loops: CDR1 MNHNS, CDR2 SASEGT. Trimming pared 4 bases from V and 0 bases from J, leaving 19 bases between. CDR3 amino acids: CASSVTLGGEYSNQPQHF. CDR3 in DNA: TGTGCCAGCAGTGTCACCTTGGGGGGGGAATATAGCAATCAGCCCCAGCATTTT.

CDR3 protein: CASSLTGNGYTF. CDR3 bases: TGCGCCAGCAGCCTGACAGGGAATGGCTACACCTTC. This chain connects TRBV10-2 to TRBJ1-2; TRBD1 matches at 7 bases. The CDR3 runs 12 residues. The junction had 4 bases not matched to a gene; V was cut back by 6 bases and J by 6 bases. Germline-derived CDR1 and CDR2 are WSHSY and SAAADI.

To note about this clone: The sample carries other DNA sequences with the same CDR3. The gene calls are TRBV18 and TRBJ2-2; 10 positions match TRBD1. Per the germline V gene, CDR1 is KGHSH and CDR2 is LQKENI. CDR3 length: 16 amino acids. J was trimmed by 2 bases and V by 3 bases; bases with no gene match: 3. CDR3 amino acids: CASSPRTGGNTGELFF. For the CDR3, the DNA is TGTGCCAGCTCACCCCGGACAGGGGGAAACACCGGGGAGCTGTTTTTT.